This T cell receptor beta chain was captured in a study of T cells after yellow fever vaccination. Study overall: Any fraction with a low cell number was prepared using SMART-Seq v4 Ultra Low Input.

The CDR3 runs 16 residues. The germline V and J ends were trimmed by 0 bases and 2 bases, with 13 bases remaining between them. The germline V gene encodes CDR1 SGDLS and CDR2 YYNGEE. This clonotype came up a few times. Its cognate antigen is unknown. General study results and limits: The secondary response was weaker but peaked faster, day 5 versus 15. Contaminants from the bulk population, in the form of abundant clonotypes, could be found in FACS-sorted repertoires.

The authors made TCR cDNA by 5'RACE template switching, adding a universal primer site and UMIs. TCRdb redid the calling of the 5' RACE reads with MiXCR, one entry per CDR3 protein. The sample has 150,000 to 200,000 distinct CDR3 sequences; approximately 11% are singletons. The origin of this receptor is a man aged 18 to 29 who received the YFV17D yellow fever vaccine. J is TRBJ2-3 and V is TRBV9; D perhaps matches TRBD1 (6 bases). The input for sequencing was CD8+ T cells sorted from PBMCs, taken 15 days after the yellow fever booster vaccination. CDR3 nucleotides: TGTGCCAGCAGCGTAGGAGGACAGACCCTCACAGATACGCAGTATTTT. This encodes CASSVGGQTLTDTQYF.